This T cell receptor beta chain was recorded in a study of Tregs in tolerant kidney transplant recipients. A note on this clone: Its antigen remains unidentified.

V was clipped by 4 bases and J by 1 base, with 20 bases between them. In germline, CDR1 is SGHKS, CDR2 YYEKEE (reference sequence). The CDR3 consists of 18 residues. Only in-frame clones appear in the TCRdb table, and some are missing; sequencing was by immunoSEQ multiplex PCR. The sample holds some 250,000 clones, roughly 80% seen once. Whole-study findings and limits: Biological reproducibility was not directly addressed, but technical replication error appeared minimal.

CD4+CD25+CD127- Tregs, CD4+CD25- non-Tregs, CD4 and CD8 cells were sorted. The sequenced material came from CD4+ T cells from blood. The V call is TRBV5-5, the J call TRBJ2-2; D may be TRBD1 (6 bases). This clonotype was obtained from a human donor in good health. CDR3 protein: CASSHWAAGVVNTGELFF. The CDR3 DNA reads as TGTGCCAGCAGCCACTGGGCAGCAGGGGTAGTGAACACCGGGGAGCTGTTTTTT.